A single T cell receptor beta chain is shown here with its context. This receptor's antigen is unknown. Base qualities are missing; no much larger clone stands one base away. The library was generated by the immunoSEQ multiplex PCR assay. TCRdb provides this immuneACCESS table in a form limited to in-frame rearrangements. Some clones are lacking; in checked studies, under half of them reflect an unresolved V gene, and why the rest are absent is not known. The sample yields about 81,000 clones; approximately 96% were counted once. The ten top clones hold around 0.39% of the sample. These data belong to a study of technical replicates of blood from a few donors (dated by TCRdb to about 2017). The germline V gene supplies CDR1 SNHLY and CDR2 FYNNEI. The CDR3 goes from the cysteine to the phenylalanine over 14 residues. CDR3 DNA is the only sequence kept; it has 42 bases, read in frame from the first base. After removal of 8 bases from V and 6 bases from J, the junction retains 6 bases not matched to a gene.

Sequencing was carried out using T cells isolated from PBMCs. Recombination connected TRBV2 to TRBJ1-5, with 11 central nucleotides matching TRBD1. The sequence derives from a human donor in good health. The nucleotides read TGTGCCAGCGGTGGACAGGGGGCACTTCAGCCCCAGCATTTT. This is translated as CASGGQGALQPQHF.